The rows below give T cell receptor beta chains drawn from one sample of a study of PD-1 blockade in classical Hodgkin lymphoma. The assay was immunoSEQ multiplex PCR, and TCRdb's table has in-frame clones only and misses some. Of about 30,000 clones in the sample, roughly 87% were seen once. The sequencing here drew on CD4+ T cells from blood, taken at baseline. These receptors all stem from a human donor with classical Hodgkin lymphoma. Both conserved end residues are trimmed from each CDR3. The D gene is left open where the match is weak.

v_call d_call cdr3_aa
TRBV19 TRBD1 ASKDRTGELF
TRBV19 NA ASPRRRHPGGEQF
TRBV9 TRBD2 ASSVGNPGFIAGGSKAGELF
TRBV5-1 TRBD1 ASSSDPGTAGEAF
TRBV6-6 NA ASSLRGTSGNTIY
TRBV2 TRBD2 ASSLAGLAGSREQY
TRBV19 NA ARRRYRRGPSEAF
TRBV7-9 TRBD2 ASSQSGRASTDTQY
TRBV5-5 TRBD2 ASSLRGGGDTGELF
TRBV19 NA ASSIRGGRSDTGELF
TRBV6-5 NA ASSYSSAGDYEQY
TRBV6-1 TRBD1 ASSELTGREKLF
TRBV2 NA ASSEAGGNTDTQY
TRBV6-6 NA ASRLQSNQPQH
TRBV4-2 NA ASSPSFLGPRREGNQPQH
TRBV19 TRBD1 ASSRTGGGETQY
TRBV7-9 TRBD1 ASSLGDRTATNEKLF
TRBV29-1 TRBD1 SVFPSGGGEKLF
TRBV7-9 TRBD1 ASSPGTGGDTQY
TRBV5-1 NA ASNRLEPNTGELF
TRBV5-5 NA ASSLDAQVETQY
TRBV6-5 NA ASISAGITYEQY
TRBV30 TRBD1 AWNRDRPYGYT
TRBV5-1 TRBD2 ASSLSSGKHNEQF
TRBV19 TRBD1 ASTGQHYSNQPQH
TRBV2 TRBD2 ASSDPGRALTDTQY
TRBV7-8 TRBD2 ASSLSGTSYNEQF
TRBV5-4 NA ASSGYRVNGYT
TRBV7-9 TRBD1 ASSLGQGFHEQY
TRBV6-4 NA ASSVGGLNTEAF
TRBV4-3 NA ASSQVVSYEQY
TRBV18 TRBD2 ASSPPLITSGTTDTQY
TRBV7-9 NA ASTPWGIRAGELF
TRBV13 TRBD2 ASSQGTSGPYNEQF
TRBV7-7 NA ASSPNGGVTLITQPQH
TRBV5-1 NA ASSLRQGGMNTEAF
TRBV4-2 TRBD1 ASSQDQDREGEAF
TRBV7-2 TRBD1 ASSFDRVSGNTIY
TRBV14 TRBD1 ASSRRQGARGTEAF
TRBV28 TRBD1 ASSPRGTGSYNEQF
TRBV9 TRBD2 ASSVSAGNEQF
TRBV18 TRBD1 ASSPQTGKDTQY
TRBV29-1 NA SVRKLNTEAF
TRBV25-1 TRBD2 ASSDSGLAGFTGELF
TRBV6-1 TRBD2 ASSELSGNPYEQY
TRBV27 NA ASSLAGGGNQPQH
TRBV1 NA TSSQANTLAGLGNEQF
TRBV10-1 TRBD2 ASSETTSGHNEQF
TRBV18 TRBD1 ASSLGQENEKLF
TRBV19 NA ASTRQNYGYT
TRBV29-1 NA SVGRQNAKAF
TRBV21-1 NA ASSHRARYEQY
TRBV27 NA ASSLGGNTEAF
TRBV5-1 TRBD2 ASSLGVAGVGDTQY
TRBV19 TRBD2 ASSISGRASEQF
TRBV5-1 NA ASSLTVSGANVLT
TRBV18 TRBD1 ASSPNLPGQSTGELF
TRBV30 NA AWRTGTTHEQY
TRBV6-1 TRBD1 ASWDRGSGNTIY